This entry features one T cell receptor beta chain sequence. Its antigen remains unknown. These data originate in a study of shared clonotypes between healthy human individuals. Study at large: Researchers drew samples from two women and a few men aged 18 to 49. Study-wide results and caveats: On the whole, naive subsets had larger estimated richness than memory subsets had. Naive CD4 clonotypes overlapped across a handful of donors at about 5.3%.

Assay used: immunoSEQ multiplex PCR; TCRdb lists only in-frame clones, some missing. In the table there are 2 million to 2.5 million clones, about 94% of which are singletons. CD4+ cells yielded CD45RA+ naive and CD45RA-negative memory subsets. Unmatched junction bases numbered 6, after V lost 8 bases and J lost 0 bases. The CDR3 totals 16 residues. Germline values: CDR1 LNHDA, CDR2 SQIVND (reference sequence). This sequence originates from a man younger than 30 in good health. The sequencing sample was made of naive CD4+ T cells sorted from blood. Subset specified: CD45RA+ positively selected. The chain combines TRBV19 with TRBJ2-6, with 8 bases matching TRBD1. The CDR3 sequence is CASSGQAISGANVLTF. DNA for the CDR3: TGTGCCAGTTCGGGACAGGCCATCTCTGGGGCCAACGTCCTGACTTTC.